Sequencing of this TCR beta chain was carried out in a study of blood T cell repertoires in COVID-19. The CDR3 has 14 residues. V was clipped by 6 bases and J by 2 bases; unmatched bases: 5. Germline CDR1 ENHRY, CDR2 SYGVKD. TCRdb keeps only in-frame clones here, not all; method: immunoSEQ multiplex PCR. There are 150,000 to 200,000 clones in the sample; 92% occur only once, and roughly 4.8% lies in the top ten. Material for sequencing was peripheral blood. The rearrangement uses TRBV10-3 and TRBJ1-2; the match to TRBD1 covers 8 bases. The source is a young man with COVID-19, enrolled during active disease. The CDR3 sequence: CAISRQGMNYGYTF. DNA of the CDR3: TGTGCCATCAGCCGACAGGGGATGAACTATGGCTACACCTTC.